These 20 T cell receptor beta chains were all obtained from the same sample, sequenced in a study of shared clonotypes between healthy human individuals. Sequenced by immunoSEQ multiplex PCR; TCRdb stores in-frame clones only, minus some. Here the sample spans about a million clones, roughly 77% being singletons. The sample consisted of memory CD4+ T cells from PBMCs. Subset in this sample: CD45RA-negative fraction. The receptors originated from a man aged 18 to 35 in good health. Some clones in this sample may be carry-over from other donors' samples.

The rearrangement uses TRBV5-1 and TRBJ2-7; 11 bases are a match to TRBD2. Germline values: CDR1 SGHRS, CDR2 YFSETQ. Trimming at V came to 4 bases and at J to 0 bases, leaving 12 bases not matched to a gene. The length of the CDR3 is 18 residues. The CDR3 DNA is TGCGCCAGCAGCCTAACCAGTACGGGACTAGCGGACTCCTACGAGCAGTACTTC. Translation gives CASSLTSTGLADSYEQYF.

This clone was seen more than once but under ten times. J is TRBJ2-3 and V is TRBV6-5; 8 bases map to TRBD2. J gave up 1 base and V 5 bases, and 5 bases lay outside the gene matches. The CDR3 loop spans 15 amino acids. Per the germline V gene, CDR1 is MNHEY and CDR2 is SVGAGI. As DNA, the CDR3 is TGTGCCAGCAGTCTCACGACTAGCGGCACAGATACGCAGTATTTT. Translating gives CASSLTTSGTDTQYF.

The chain employs TRBV4-1 and TRBJ2-5, with TRBD2 matching over 11 bases. Unmatched junction bases numbered 2, after V lost 1 base and J lost 4 bases. This CDR3 is 15 amino acids long. Germline CDR1 MGHRA, CDR2 YSYEKL. CDR3 region: CASSQVGTSGETQYF. The CDR3 bases are TGCGCCAGCAGCCAAGTTGGGACTAGCGGAGAGACCCAGTACTTC.

This chain uses TRBV11-2 with TRBJ2-7; no definite D call. V lost 1 base and J lost 8, with 9 bases in between. From germline, CDR1 is SGHAT and CDR2 FQNNGV. This CDR3 has 12 residues. The CDR3 DNA reads TGTGCCAGCAGCTTAGGGCCTCGCAAGCAGTACTTC. Amino acids: CASSLGPRKQYF.

The V and J genes are TRBV2 and TRBJ2-3, with a possible D match to TRBD2 (6 bases). CDR1 is SNHLY and CDR2 is FYNNEI in the germline V gene. The CDR3 extends over 12 amino acids. Trimming took off 6 bases at V and 2 bases at J, with 6 bases between the two ends. CDR3 region: CASRDYTDTQYF. The CDR3 DNA sequence: TGTGCCAGCAGGGACTACACAGATACGCAGTATTTT.

CDR3 loop: CASSSPLAGGYEQYF. CDR3 sequence (DNA): TGTGCCAGTAGTAGTCCGCTAGCGGGAGGCTACGAGCAGTACTTC. The J gene is TRBJ2-7, the V gene TRBV19; 11 nucleotides align to TRBD2. J was trimmed by 3 bases and V by 4 bases; bases with no gene match: 5. The CDR3 covers 15 residues. Germline assignment: CDR1 LNHDA and CDR2 SQIVND (reference sequence).

V usage is TRBV19 and J usage is TRBJ2-5; D perhaps matches TRBD1 (6 bases). This CDR3 has 14 amino acids. The germline CDR1 and CDR2 sequences are LNHDA and SQIVND (reference sequence). V dropped 5 bases and J dropped 4 bases, with 14 bases sitting between them. The CDR3 loop is CASSVGAVGETQYF. In nucleotides, the CDR3 is TGTGCCAGTAGTGTGGGGGCAGTCGGAGAGACCCAGTACTTC. Full variable domain (rest looked up from reference TRBV19 and TRBJ2-5): DGGITQSPKYLFRKEGQNVTLSCEQNLNHDAMYWYRQDPGQGLRLIYYSQIVNDFQKGDIAEGYSVSREKKESFPLTVTSAQKNPTAFYLCASSVGAVGETQYFGPGTRLLVL.

CDR3 residues: CASSPISAGDNEKLFF. The CDR3 region has the DNA TGTGCCAGCTCACCAATATCGGCAGGGGACAATGAAAAACTGTTTTTT. This chain connects TRBV18 to TRBJ1-4, with D perhaps TRBD1 (6 bases). Trimming cost V 2 bases and J 5 bases, with 15 bases left between them. The CDR3 is 16 amino acids. Germline lookup yields CDR1 KGHSH and CDR2 LQKENI. The full variable domain, rest sourced from reference TRBV18 and TRBJ1-4, is NAGVMQNPRHLVRRRGQEARLRCSPMKGHSHVYWYRQLPEEGLKFMVYLQKENIIDESGMPKERFSAEFPKEGPSILRIQQVVRGDSAAYFCASSPISAGDNEKLFFGSGTQLSVL.

The CDR3 reads CAWRPPGTGDNYGYTF. In nucleotides, the CDR3 is TGTGCCTGGAGGCCTCCCGGGACAGGTGATAACTATGGCTACACCTTC. The V call is TRBV30, the J call TRBJ1-2, with 8 bases lining up with TRBD1. The germline V gene encodes CDR1 GTSNPN and CDR2 SVGIG (reference sequence). The V segment lost 3 bases and the J segment 1 base; nucleotides outside the gene matches: 10. This CDR3 has 16 residues.

Concerning this clone itself: Germline is not matched at one junction end, which may reflect a read error. The chain combines TRBV7-2 with TRBJ2-1, with 11 bases that match TRBD2. This CDR3 is 15 amino acids long. Germline CDR1 SGHTA, CDR2 FQGNSA. Here the CDR3 reads CASSPGTSGYSEQFF. CDR3 sequence (DNA): TGTGCCAGCAGCCCCGGGACTAGCGGCTACAGTGAGCAGTTCTTC.

The V and J genes are TRBV14 and TRBJ2-5; D is possibly TRBD1 or TRBD2 (7 bases each). Trimming shortened V by 2 bases and J by 4 bases, and 17 bases separated the two germline ends. Looked up from germline, CDR1 is SGHDN and CDR2 is FVKESK. The CDR3 has 16 amino acids. The CDR3 loop reads CASSQFAGGGRETQYF. For the CDR3, the DNA is TGTGCCAGCAGCCAATTTGCAGGGGGAGGGCGAGAGACCCAGTACTTC.

The rearrangement links TRBV6-1 to TRBJ2-1; D possibly corresponds to TRBD2 (6 bases). The length of the CDR3 is 14 residues. The V gene lost 10 bases and the J gene lost 4 bases, with 17 bases spanning the gap. Germline CDR1 MNHNS, CDR2 SASEGT. The CDR3 is CATNRDSEYNEQFF. The CDR3 DNA sequence: TGTGCCACCAATAGGGACTCAGAATACAATGAGCAGTTCTTC.

V and J are TRBV5-6 and TRBJ2-7, with D possibly being TRBD1 (6 bases). The CDR3 consists of 15 residues. V lost 4 bases, J lost 0 bases, and 14 bases lay in between. The germline V gene encodes CDR1 SGHDT and CDR2 YYEEEE. The CDR3 bases are TGTGCCAGCAGCCCCAGGGACACCAACTCCTACGAGCAGTACTTC. It yields the protein CASSPRDTNSYEQYF.

The chain recombines TRBV7-2 with TRBJ2-7; the D gene is possibly TRBD1 (5 bases). Trimming took off 5 bases at V and 5 bases at J, with 10 bases between the two ends. From germline, CDR1 is SGHTA and CDR2 FQGNSA. The CDR3 is made up of 12 amino acids. The CDR3 nucleotides read TGTGCCAGCAGCCCAGGGTTCAACGAGCAGTACTTC. Protein: CASSPGFNEQYF.

Of note for this clone: Mismatch with germline at one junction end may stem from a read error. The chain is built from TRBV19 and TRBJ2-3, with D possibly TRBD2 on 5 matching bases. Germline V gene lookup returns CDR1 LNHDA and CDR2 SQIVND (reference sequence). The CDR3 consists of 14 residues. The CDR3 nucleotides read TGTGCCAGTATTCCCAGCGGCAGCACGGATACGCAGTATTTT. Translation: CASIPSGSTDTQYF.

The rearrangement uses TRBV7-9 and TRBJ1-5, with D possibly TRBD1 on 6 matching bases. Germline CDR1 and CDR2: SEHNR and FQNEAQ (reference sequence). V lost 4 bases and J lost 6, with 28 bases in between. The CDR3 consists of 19 residues. DNA for the CDR3: TGTGCCAGCAGCTCTCTCGGACCGTCGGGGGGGGCCTCGCGTCAGCCCCAGCATTTT. Translating it yields CASSSLGPSGGASRQPQHF.

V and J are TRBV28 and TRBJ1-2; D is uncertain. CDR1 is MDHEN and CDR2 is SYDVKM in the germline V gene. The CDR3 has 11 amino acids. V lost 3 bases, J lost 6 bases, and 5 bases lay in between. The DNA of the CDR3 is TGTGCCAGCAGTTTTGAGGATGGCTACACCTTC. It translates to CASSFEDGYTF.

Details on this clone: Other DNA sequences from this sample encode an identical CDR3 as well. The chain combines TRBV7-2 with TRBJ2-3; 10 bases match TRBD1. V lost 5 bases to trimming and J lost 4 bases; unmatched junction nucleotides: 3. CDR3 size: 14 residues. Germline V CDR1 and CDR2: SGHTA, FQGNSA. This chain's CDR3 is CASSLGQGADTQYF. CDR3 bases: TGTGCCAGCAGCCTTGGACAGGGGGCAGATACGCAGTATTTT.

V and J are TRBV7-2 and TRBJ2-7; 10 positions agree with TRBD2. CDR1 SGHTA and CDR2 FQGNSA come from the germline V gene. The length of the CDR3 is 14 residues. The ends lost 5 bases at V and 6 bases at J; junction bases unmatched: 7. For the CDR3, the DNA is TGTGCCAGCAGCCCCCTAGCGGGAGTTGGCGAGCAGTACTTC. Protein product: CASSPLAGVGEQYF.

This rearrangement joins TRBV30 to TRBJ2-3, with D perhaps matching TRBD1 or TRBD2 (6 bases each). The V gene lost 4 bases and the J gene lost 4 bases, with 15 bases spanning the gap. The germline gives CDR1 GTSNPN, CDR2 SVGIG (reference sequence). The CDR3 is made up of 14 amino acids. The CDR3 spells CAWTEGERPDTQYF. CDR3 nucleotide sequence: TGTGCCTGGACGGAGGGGGAAAGGCCAGATACGCAGTATTTT.